Presented here are 17 T cell receptor beta chains from one specimen sequenced in a study of Japanese encephalitis immunity and Zika vaccine responses (dated by TCRdb to the early 2020s). Libraries came from 5' RACE. TCRdb records Illumina MiSeq as the sequencer. Starting from the raw public reads, TCRdb applied fastp trimming at Q25, assembled clones with MiXCR and retained in-frame beta chains. Rows are combined by CDR3 protein, so each entry shows the most common genes and DNA. This sample is represented by roughly 300 distinct CDR3 sequences; 4.2% of them were singletons. Together, the top ten hold over 25% of the sample. After labeling with CellTrace CFSE, PBMCs were cultured for 6 days in RPMI containing about 8% human serum along with peptide pools, each at approximately 1 ug/mL. This sample comprised antigen-activated CD8+ T cells from blood, cultured, obtained during a Zika inactivated vaccine study. The receptors were gathered from an adult woman who received an inactivated Zika virus vaccine.

The chain links TRBV28 to TRBJ2-3, with a possible D match to TRBD2 (5 bases). Per germline, CDR1 MDHEN and CDR2 SYDVKM. The V end lost 6 bases, the J end lost 3 bases, and 13 bases lay between the germline ends. The CDR3 totals 14 residues. The CDR3 loop reads CASSSGERTDTQYF. CDR3 sequence (DNA): TGTGCCAGCAGCAGCGGTGAGAGGACAGATACGCAGTATTTT.

In this sample, this clonotype is large. The chain has TRBV28 and TRBJ2-5, with 8 bases aligning to TRBD2. The CDR3 totals 15 residues. Germline V lookup: CDR1 MDHEN, CDR2 SYDVKM. V dropped 6 bases and J dropped 3; count of bases not matched to a gene: 9. The CDR3 sequence is CASSEAAGAEETQYF. The CDR3 coding sequence is TGTGCCAGCAGCGAAGCAGCGGGAGCGGAAGAGACCCAGTACTTC.

This clonotype counts as large. The chain recombines TRBV4-1 with TRBJ1-2; no firm D call. The CDR3 consists of 15 residues. Germline V gives CDR1 MGHRA, CDR2 YSYEKL. Trimming left V 0 bases short and J 4 bases short, with 12 bases between. Here the CDR3 reads CASSQDFPEVYGYTF. CDR3 nucleotide sequence: TGCGCCAGCAGCCAAGATTTCCCCGAAGTCTATGGCTACACCTTC.

This clonotype is termed large. The V call is TRBV5-6, the J call TRBJ2-3; D ambiguous. The CDR3 runs to 16 residues. Germline CDR1 reads SGHDT; CDR2 reads YYEEEE. The germline V and J ends were trimmed by 0 bases and 1 base, with 12 bases remaining between them. The CDR3 DNA is TGTGCCAGCAGCTTGGCGAGTCTGTGGGGCACAGATACGCAGTATTTT. Translated: CASSLASLWGTDTQYF.

The chain links TRBV2 to TRBJ2-7, with D maybe TRBD2 (6 bases). Germline V gene lookup returns CDR1 SNHLY and CDR2 FYNNEI. This CDR3 comprises 13 residues. V dropped 7 bases and J dropped 3 bases, with 13 bases sitting between them. The CDR3: CASTPSVRYEQYF. The DNA for the CDR3 is TGTGCCAGCACTCCTAGCGTTCGCTACGAGCAGTACTTC. The full variable domain, in which reference TRBV2 and TRBJ2-7 provide the parts outside the CDR3, is EPEVTQTPSHQVTQMGQEVILRCVPISNHLYFYWYRQILGQKVEFLVSFYNNEISEKSEIFDDQFSVERPDGSNFTLKIRSTKLEDSAMYFCASTPSVRYEQYFGPGTRLTVT.

This clonotype qualifies as large. The gene calls are TRBV3-1 and TRBJ1-1; the D gene is possibly TRBD1 (5 bases). The V end was cut by 0 bases, the J end by 4 bases, with 15 bases between. Germline CDR1 and CDR2: LGHDT and YNNKEL (reference sequence). This CDR3 is 16 amino acids long. In DNA form, the CDR3 reads TGTGCCAGCAGCCAAGAGACAGAGCTACCTAGCACTGAAGCTTTCTTT. Amino acids: CASSQETELPSTEAFF.

The J gene is TRBJ2-7, the V gene TRBV9; D is possibly TRBD1 (5 bases). The CDR3 runs 17 residues. Deletions cut 0 bases from V and 3 bases from J, with 19 bases between. Germline V lookup: CDR1 SGDLS, CDR2 YYNGEE. Here the CDR3 reads CASSVGLGQGPLYEQYF. The DNA for the CDR3 is TGTGCCAGCAGCGTAGGGTTGGGGCAGGGCCCCCTCTACGAGCAGTACTTC.

In this sample, this clonotype is medium-sized (0.01 to 0.1%). The gene calls are TRBV10-3 and TRBJ2-7; 7 bases are shared with TRBD2. The V gene's germline CDR1 is ENHRY and CDR2 SYGVKD. Unmatched junction bases numbered 4, after V lost 2 bases and J lost 0 bases. This CDR3 spans 15 amino acids. CDR3 bases: TGTGCCATCAGTGAGGGCGGGAGCAGCTCCTACGAGCAGTACTTC. Its protein is CAISEGGSSSYEQYF.

This clonotype is termed medium-sized. This chain connects TRBV6-5 to TRBJ2-2; 11 nucleotides agree with TRBD2. The ends lost 4 bases at V and 0 bases at J; junction bases unmatched: 19. The CDR3 totals 22 residues. Germline-derived CDR1 and CDR2 are MNHEY and SVGAGI. The CDR3 protein is CASSLICCETSGITANTGELFF. CDR3 nucleotides: TGTGCCAGCAGTTTGATTTGCTGTGAGACTAGCGGGATTACCGCGAACACCGGGGAGCTGTTTTTT.

By sample share, this clonotype is large. The DNA for the CDR3 is TGTGCCACTATTGAGGGGGCCCCTTGGTCTACGAGCTATGGCTACACCTTC. Its protein product is CATIEGAPWSTSYGYTF. The chain links TRBV6-5 to TRBJ1-2; 7 nucleotides agree with TRBD1. The CDR3 has 17 residues. Trimming at V came to 10 bases and at J to 4 bases, leaving 21 bases not matched to a gene. CDR1 and CDR2 (germline): MNHEY, SVGAGI.

Judged by abundance, this clonotype is medium-sized. The chain recombines TRBV11-2 with TRBJ1-1, with unresolved D. The V end lost 5 bases, the J end lost 1 base, and 11 bases lay between the germline ends. This CDR3 contains 14 residues. Germline loops: CDR1 SGHAT, CDR2 FQNNGV. CDR3 amino acids: CASSLRGRNTEAFF. DNA for the CDR3: TGTGCCAGCAGCCTGAGAGGAAGGAACACTGAAGCTTTCTTT.

This rearrangement joins TRBV19 to TRBJ1-2; no reliable D call. Per germline, CDR1 LNHDA and CDR2 SQIVND (reference sequence). Trimming took off 2 bases at V and 7 bases at J, with 11 bases between the two ends. CDR3 length: 13 residues. CDR3 sequence (DNA): TGTGCCAGTAGTATACGGGATTGGGGTGGCTACACCTTC. Translated: CASSIRDWGGYTF.

This clonotype is large. The rearrangement uses TRBV5-1 and TRBJ1-2; D is ambiguous. CDR3 length: 18 residues. Deletions cut 4 bases from V and 5 bases from J, with 27 bases between. Germline CDR1 reads SGHRS; CDR2 reads YFSETQ. The CDR3: CASSLDPLLDHKYYGYTF. For the CDR3, the DNA is TGCGCCAGCAGCCTCGACCCCCTATTGGACCATAAGTATTATGGCTACACCTTC.

DNA of the CDR3: TGTGCCGGGGAGGGCGGGTACGGGGTCAACTATGGCTACACCTTC. This codes for CAGEGGYGVNYGYTF. The chain uses TRBV6-1 and TRBJ1-2; no clear D gene. Germline CDR1 reads MNHNS; CDR2 reads SASEGT. The CDR3 totals 15 residues. V was shortened by 11 bases and J by 2 bases, with 21 bases between the two germline ends.

This clonotype is categorized as medium-sized. This rearrangement joins TRBV6-5 to TRBJ1-5, with 7 bases fitting TRBD1. Germline V gives CDR1 MNHEY, CDR2 SVGAGI. This CDR3 has 14 residues. The J segment lost 3 bases and the V segment lost 4 bases, leaving 3 bases of the junction unmatched. The CDR3 region is CASSSGTVNQPQHF. CDR3 sequence (DNA): TGTGCCAGCAGTTCCGGGACAGTCAATCAGCCCCAGCATTTT.

This clonotype rates as large. The V and J genes are TRBV12-3 or TRBV12-4 and TRBJ1-2, with D perhaps matching TRBD1 (6 bases). The length of the CDR3 is 12 residues. V lost 4 bases and J 4 bases, leaving 7 bases between the germline ends. The CDR3 region is CASSWTVYGYTF. CDR3 nucleotides: TGTGCCAGCAGTTGGACAGTCTATGGCTACACCTTC.

This clonotype is judged medium-sized. V gene TRBV13 combines with J gene TRBJ2-5; no reliable D call. V lost 5 bases and J 5 bases, leaving 12 bases between the germline ends. Germline values: CDR1 PRHDT, CDR2 FYEKMQ (reference sequence). The CDR3 totals 13 residues. CDR3 coding DNA: TGTGCCAGCAGCCAGGTCCCCCGGGAGACCCAGTACTTC. It encodes CASSQVPRETQYF. The full variable domain, completed using reference TRBV13 and TRBJ2-5, is AAGVIQSPRHLIKEKRETATLKCYPIPRHDTVYWYQQGPGQDPQFLISFYEKMQSDKGSIPDRFSAQQFSDYHSELNMSSLELGDSALYFCASSQVPRETQYFGPGTRLLVL.